This T cell receptor beta chain was documented in a study of T cell responses to AZD1222 COVID-19 vaccine. The CDR3 spans 13 residues. Germline V gives CDR1 MDHEN, CDR2 SYDVKM. The germline V and J ends were trimmed by 4 bases and 3 bases, with 9 bases remaining between them. Clones were read by immunoSEQ multiplex PCR, and TCRdb kept only the in-frame ones, dropping some. The sample includes 150,000 to 160,000 clones, about 88% of them seen just once. Study observations and caveats: Among spike-specific TCRs, nearly half reportedly target unmutated variant regions. Repertoire sampling occurred only after the peak T cell response. Spike-specific TCR breadth and depth were elevated following two AZD1222 doses.

About this clone itself: Its antigen is as yet unknown.

This chain uses TRBV28 with TRBJ2-5; TRBD2 is a possible D gene (5 bases). The TCR was taken from an adult in good health. The sample in question was peripheral blood, obtained on day 0 of AZD1222 vaccination. CDR3 region: CASSWELKETQYF. In DNA form, the CDR3 reads TGTGCCAGCAGTTGGGAGCTAAAAGAGACCCAGTACTTC. Full variable domain (outside the CDR3, taken from reference TRBV28 and TRBJ2-5): DVKVTQSSRYLVKRTGEKVFLECVQDMDHENMFWYRQDPGLGLRLIYFSYDVKMKEKGDIPEGYSVSREKKERFSLILESASTNQTSMYLCASSWELKETQYFGPGTRLLVL.